The 4 T cell receptor beta chains in this list originate from one sample, sequenced in a study of blood T cell repertoires in COVID-19. Assay used: immunoSEQ multiplex PCR; TCRdb lists only in-frame clones, some missing. The data show roughly 100,000 clones, about 90% seen once. The sequencing sample was made of peripheral blood. These receptors were obtained from an older woman with acute or convalescent COVID-19.

V and J are TRBV18 and TRBJ2-5, with 7 nucleotides matching TRBD1. Losses at the gene ends were 5 bases for V and 4 bases for J; bases not matched to a gene: 7. Germline values: CDR1 KGHSH, CDR2 LQKENI. The CDR3 length is 14 residues. The CDR3 region has the DNA TGTGCCAGCTCAAACAGGGGAGAGGGAGAGACCCAGTACTTC. Translated: CASSNRGEGETQYF.

In its sample, this clone was seen once. V and J are TRBV7-8 and TRBJ1-5, with D perhaps TRBD1 (5 bases). Germline lookup yields CDR1 SGHVS and CDR2 FQNEAQ. Trimming stripped 3 bases from V and 1 base from J, with 22 bases between. The CDR3 runs to 19 residues. In DNA, the CDR3 is TGTGCCAGCAGCTTGGCGGGGCCAACAGTAGGCAGGAGCAATCAGCCCCAGCATTTT. It yields the protein CASSLAGPTVGRSNQPQHF. The variable domain in full, with the rest retrieved from reference TRBV7-8 and TRBJ1-5, is GAGVSQSPRYKVAKRGQDVALRCDPISGHVSLFWYQQALGQGPEFLTYFQNEAQLDKSGLPSDRFFAERPEGSVSTLKIQRTQQEDSAVYLCASSLAGPTVGRSNQPQHFGDGTRLSIL.

CDR3 bases: TGTGCCAGCAGCTTAGAAGGAAGCTTATCGACAGTCCGGCAAGAGACCCAGTACTTC. This translates into CASSLEGSLSTVRQETQYF. The chain couples TRBV5-5 to TRBJ2-5; D is perhaps TRBD1 (5 bases). CDR3 size: 19 residues. CDR1 is SGHKS and CDR2 is YYEKEE in the germline V gene (reference sequence). Trimming shortened V by 2 bases and J by 2 bases, and 25 bases separated the two germline ends.

This chain connects TRBV6-1 to TRBJ1-5, with 8 bases that match TRBD1. V dropped 2 bases and J dropped 7; count of bases not matched to a gene: 1. Germline CDR1 MNHNS, CDR2 SASEGT. The CDR3 sequence is 13 residues long. The CDR3 sequence is CASSETGGQPQHF. The CDR3 DNA follows: TGTGCCAGCAGTGAAACAGGGGGGCAGCCCCAGCATTTT.